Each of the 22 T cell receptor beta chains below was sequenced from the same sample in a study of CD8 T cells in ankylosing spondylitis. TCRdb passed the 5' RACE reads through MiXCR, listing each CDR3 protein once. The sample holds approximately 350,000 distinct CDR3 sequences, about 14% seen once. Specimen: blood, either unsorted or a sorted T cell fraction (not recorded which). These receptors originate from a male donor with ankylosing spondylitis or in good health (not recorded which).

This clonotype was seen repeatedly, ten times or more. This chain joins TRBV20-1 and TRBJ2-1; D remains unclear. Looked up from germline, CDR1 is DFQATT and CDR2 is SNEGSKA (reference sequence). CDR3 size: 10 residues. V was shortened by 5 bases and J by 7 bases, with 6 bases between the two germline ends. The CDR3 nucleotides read TGCAGTGCTGCAAGGAATGAGCAGTTCTTC. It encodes CSAARNEQFF.

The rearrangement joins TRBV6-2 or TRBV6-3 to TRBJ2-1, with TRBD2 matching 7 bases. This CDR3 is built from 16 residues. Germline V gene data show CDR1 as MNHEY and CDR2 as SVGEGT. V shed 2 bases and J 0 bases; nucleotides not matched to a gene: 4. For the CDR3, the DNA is TGTGCCAGCAGTTACCCCAGGGACTACTCCTACAATGAGCAGTTCTTC. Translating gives CASSYPRDYSYNEQFF.

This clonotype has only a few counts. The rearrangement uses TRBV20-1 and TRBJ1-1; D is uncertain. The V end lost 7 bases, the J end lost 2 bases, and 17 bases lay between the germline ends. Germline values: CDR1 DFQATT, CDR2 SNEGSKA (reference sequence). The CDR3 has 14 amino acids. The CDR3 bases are TGCAGTGGCGGCGTACGACTCATCAACACTGAAGCTTTCTTT. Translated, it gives CSGGVRLINTEAFF.

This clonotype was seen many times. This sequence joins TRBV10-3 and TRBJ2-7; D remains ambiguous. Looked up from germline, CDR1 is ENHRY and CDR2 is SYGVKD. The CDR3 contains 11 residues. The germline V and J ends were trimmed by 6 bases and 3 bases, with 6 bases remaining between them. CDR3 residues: CAISADYEQYF. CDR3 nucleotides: TGTGCCATCAGCGCCGACTACGAGCAGTACTTC.

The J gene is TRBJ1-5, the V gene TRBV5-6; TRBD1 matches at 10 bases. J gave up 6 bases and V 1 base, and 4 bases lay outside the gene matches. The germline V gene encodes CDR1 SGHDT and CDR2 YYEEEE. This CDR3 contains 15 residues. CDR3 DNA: TGTGCCAGCAGCTTGATGGGACAGGGGTTTCAGCCCCAGCATTTT. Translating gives CASSLMGQGFQPQHF.

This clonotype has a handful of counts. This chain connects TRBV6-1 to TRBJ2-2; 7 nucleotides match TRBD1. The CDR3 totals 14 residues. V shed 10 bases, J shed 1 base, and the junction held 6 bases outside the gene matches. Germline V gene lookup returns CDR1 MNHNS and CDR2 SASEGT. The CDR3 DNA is TGTGCCACCTTCAGGGGGAAGAACACCGGGGAGCTGTTTTTT. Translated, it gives CATFRGKNTGELFF.

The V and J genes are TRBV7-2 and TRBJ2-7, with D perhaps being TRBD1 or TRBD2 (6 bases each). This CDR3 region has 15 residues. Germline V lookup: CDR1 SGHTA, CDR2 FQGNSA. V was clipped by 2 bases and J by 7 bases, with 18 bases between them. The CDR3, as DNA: TGTGCCAGCAGCTTACACGGATCACAGGGAGGAGAGCAGTACTTC. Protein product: CASSLHGSQGGEQYF.

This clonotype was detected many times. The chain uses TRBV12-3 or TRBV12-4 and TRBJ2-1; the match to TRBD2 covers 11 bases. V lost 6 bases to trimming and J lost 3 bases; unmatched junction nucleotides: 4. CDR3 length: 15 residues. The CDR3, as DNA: TGTGCCAGCAGCTTTACTAGCGGGAGCTACAATGAGCAGTTCTTC. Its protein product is CASSFTSGSYNEQFF.

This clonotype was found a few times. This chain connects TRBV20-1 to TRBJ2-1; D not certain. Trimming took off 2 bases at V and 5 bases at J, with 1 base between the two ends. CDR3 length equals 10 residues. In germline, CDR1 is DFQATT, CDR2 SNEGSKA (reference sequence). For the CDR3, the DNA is TGCAGTGCTAGAAACAATGAGCAGTTCTTC. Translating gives CSARNNEQFF.

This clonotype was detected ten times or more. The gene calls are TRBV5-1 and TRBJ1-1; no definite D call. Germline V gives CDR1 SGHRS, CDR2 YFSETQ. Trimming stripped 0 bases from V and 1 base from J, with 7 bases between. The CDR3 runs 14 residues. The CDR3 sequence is CASSLGPGNTEAFF. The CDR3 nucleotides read TGCGCCAGCAGCTTGGGACCGGGGAACACTGAAGCTTTCTTT.

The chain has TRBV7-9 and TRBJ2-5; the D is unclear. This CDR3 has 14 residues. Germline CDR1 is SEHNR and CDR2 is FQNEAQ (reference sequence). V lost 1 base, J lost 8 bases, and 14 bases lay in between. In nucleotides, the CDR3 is TGTGCCAGCAGCTTAGAGGCAGATCCGAGAACCCAGTACTTC. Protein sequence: CASSLEADPRTQYF.

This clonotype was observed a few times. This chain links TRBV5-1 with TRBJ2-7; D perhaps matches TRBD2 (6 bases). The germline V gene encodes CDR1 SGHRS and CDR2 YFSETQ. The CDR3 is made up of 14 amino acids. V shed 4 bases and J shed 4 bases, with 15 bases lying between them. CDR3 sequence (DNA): TGCGCCAGCAGCGCCGGAGGGGAATTTTACGAGCAGTACTTC. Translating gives CASSAGGEFYEQYF.

CDR3 nucleotides: TGTGCCAGCCTCCGGGGAAACATGAACACTGAAGCTTTCTTT. Its translation: CASLRGNMNTEAFF. The gene calls are TRBV14 and TRBJ1-1; no reliable D call. Trimming left V 8 bases short and J 0 bases short, with 13 bases between. Germline values: CDR1 SGHDN, CDR2 FVKESK. The CDR3 is 14 residues long.

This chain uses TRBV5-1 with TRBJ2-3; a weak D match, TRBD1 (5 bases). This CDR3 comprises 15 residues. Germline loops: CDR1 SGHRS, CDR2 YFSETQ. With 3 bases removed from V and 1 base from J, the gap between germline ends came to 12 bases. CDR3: CASSYSGSRTDTQYF. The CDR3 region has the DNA TGCGCCAGCAGCTATTCAGGGTCTCGCACAGATACGCAGTATTTT.

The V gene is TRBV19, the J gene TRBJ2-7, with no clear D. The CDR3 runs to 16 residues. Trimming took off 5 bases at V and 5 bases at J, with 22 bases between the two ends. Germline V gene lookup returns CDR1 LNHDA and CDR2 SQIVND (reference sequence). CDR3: CASSAPAMMGSDEQYF. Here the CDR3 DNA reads TGTGCCAGTAGTGCCCCCGCTATGATGGGCTCGGACGAGCAGTACTTC.

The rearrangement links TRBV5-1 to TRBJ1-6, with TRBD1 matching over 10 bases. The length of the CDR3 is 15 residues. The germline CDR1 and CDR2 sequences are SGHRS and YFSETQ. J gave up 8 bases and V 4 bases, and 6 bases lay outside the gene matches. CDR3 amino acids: CASSPTGTGDSPLHF. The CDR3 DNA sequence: TGCGCCAGCAGCCCGACCGGGACAGGGGATTCACCCCTCCACTTT. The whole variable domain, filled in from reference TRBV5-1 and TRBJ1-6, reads KAGVTQTPRYLIKTRGQQVTLSCSPISGHRSVSWYQQTPGQGLQFLFEYFSETQRNKGNFPGRFSGRQFSNSRSEMNVSTLELGDSALYLCASSPTGTGDSPLHFGNGTRLTVT.

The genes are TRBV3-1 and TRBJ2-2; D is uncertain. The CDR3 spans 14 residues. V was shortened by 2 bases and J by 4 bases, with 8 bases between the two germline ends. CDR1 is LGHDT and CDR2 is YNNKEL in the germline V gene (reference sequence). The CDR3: CASSQLLATGELFF. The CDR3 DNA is TGTGCCAGCAGCCAACTCCTGGCCACCGGGGAGCTGTTTTTT.

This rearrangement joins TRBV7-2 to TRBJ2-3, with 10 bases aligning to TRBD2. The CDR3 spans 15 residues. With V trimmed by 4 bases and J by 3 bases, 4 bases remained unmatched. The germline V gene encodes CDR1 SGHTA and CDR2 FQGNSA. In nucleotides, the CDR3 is TGTGCCAGCAGCTCCCCGGGACTAGCGACAGATACGCAGTATTTT. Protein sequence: CASSSPGLATDTQYF.

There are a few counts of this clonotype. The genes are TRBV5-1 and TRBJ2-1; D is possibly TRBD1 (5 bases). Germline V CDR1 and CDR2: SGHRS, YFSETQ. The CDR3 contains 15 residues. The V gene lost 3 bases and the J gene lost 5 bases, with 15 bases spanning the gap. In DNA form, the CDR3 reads TGCGCCAGCAGCTCTGACTCAGGGCCAAACAATGAGCAGTTCTTC. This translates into CASSSDSGPNNEQFF.

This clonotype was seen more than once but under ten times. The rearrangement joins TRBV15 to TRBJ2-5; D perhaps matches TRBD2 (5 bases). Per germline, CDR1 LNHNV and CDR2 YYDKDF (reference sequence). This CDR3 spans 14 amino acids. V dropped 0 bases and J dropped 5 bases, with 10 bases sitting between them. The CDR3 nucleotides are TGTGCCACCAGCAGAGATCAAACGGGGGAGACCCAGTACTTC. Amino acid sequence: CATSRDQTGETQYF.

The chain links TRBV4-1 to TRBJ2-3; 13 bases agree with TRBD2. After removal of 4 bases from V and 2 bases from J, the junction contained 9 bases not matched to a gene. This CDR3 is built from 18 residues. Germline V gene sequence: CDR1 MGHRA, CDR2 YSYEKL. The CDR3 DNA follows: TGCGCCAGCAGCCCGATCCTGGGACTAGCGGGACCCACAGATACGCAGTATTTT. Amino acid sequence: CASSPILGLAGPTDTQYF.

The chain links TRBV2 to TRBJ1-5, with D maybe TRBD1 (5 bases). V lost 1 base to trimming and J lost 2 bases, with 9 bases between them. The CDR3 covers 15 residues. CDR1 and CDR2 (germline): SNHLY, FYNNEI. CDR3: CASSEEGLGNQPQHF. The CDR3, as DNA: TGTGCCAGCAGTGAAGAGGGACTGGGCAATCAGCCCCAGCATTTT.